This TCR beta chain was recovered during a study of T cells in Graves' hyperthyroidism and ophthalmopathy. Study-wide points: The model forecast ophthalmopathy, anticipating it by a median roughly 6.5 months before onset. In the analysis, a 13 V-J model separated ophthalmopathy from stable hyperthyroidism.

Amplified TCR beta CDR3 regions derived from RNA transcripts. Using the HTBI primer set, a first-round RT-PCR was run on the TCR CDR3. TCRdb itself ran the multiplex PCR reads through MiXCR, one entry per CDR3 protein. Among roughly 380,000 distinct CDR3 sequences listed, approximately 15% were seen once. For this clonotype: As yet, its antigen is unknown. A read error may produce the germline difference seen at one junction end.

Germline CDR1 and CDR2: SGHTA and FQGTGA. CDR3 size: 14 residues. An absence of ophthalmopathy progression within 18 months meant stable Graves' hyperthyroidism. The chain has TRBV7-3 and TRBJ2-2; D gene ambiguous. The clonotype was recovered from a woman aged 60 to 75 with Graves' hyperthyroidism. The sequenced sample was blood. This CDR3 reads CASSLSGNAGELFF. In nucleotides, the CDR3 is TGTGCCAGCAGCTTAAGTGGGAACGCCGGGGAGCTGTTTTTT.